The clone carrying this TCR beta chain was counted a few times. Through a sample-barcoded 5' primer and a J-beta primer mix, a second PCR was run for about 6 to 11 cycles. A tag from a template-switch adaptor with 12 random nucleotides marked each cDNA molecule. Sequencing of every sample gave 3 million or more CDR3-containing paired-end reads. TCRdb fed the 5' RACE reads into MiXCR, producing one record per CDR3 protein. Of 1.4 million or so distinct CDR3 sequences listed, approximately 39% are singletons. Healthy Caucasian individuals from Russia aged about 6 to 100 served as donors. These data originate in a study of blood T cells in healthy people across ages. After removal of 0 bases from V and 6 bases from J, the junction contained 11 bases not matched to a gene. Germline CDR1 is LGHDT and CDR2 is YNNKEL (reference sequence). This CDR3 is 19 amino acids long.

J is TRBJ2-3 and V is TRBV3-1, with TRBD2 matching 14 bases. The clonotype originates from a woman aged 18-29 years in good health. The source material was blood. The CDR3, as DNA: TGTGCCAGCAGCCAAGATGGGACTAGCGGGAGCCCCGGGGTGGATACGCAGTATTTT. Protein sequence: CASSQDGTSGSPGVDTQYF.